This TCR beta chain comes out of a study of control samples from healthy donors and cancer patients. The CDR3 contains 15 residues. Looked up from germline, CDR1 is LNHNV and CDR2 is YYDKDF (reference sequence). V shed 0 bases and J shed 5 bases, with 12 bases lying between them. The assay was immunoSEQ multiplex PCR, and TCRdb's table has in-frame clones only and misses some. The table lists 85,000 to 100,000 clones, roughly four fifths of them singletons. The TCR was taken from a man aged 55 to 70 in good health. The V and J genes are TRBV15 and TRBJ2-3; D may be TRBD2 (5 bases). The source material was blood. CDR3 in amino acids: CATSRELRALDTQYF. The CDR3, as DNA: TGTGCCACCAGCAGAGAGCTGAGGGCCCTAGATACGCAGTATTTT.